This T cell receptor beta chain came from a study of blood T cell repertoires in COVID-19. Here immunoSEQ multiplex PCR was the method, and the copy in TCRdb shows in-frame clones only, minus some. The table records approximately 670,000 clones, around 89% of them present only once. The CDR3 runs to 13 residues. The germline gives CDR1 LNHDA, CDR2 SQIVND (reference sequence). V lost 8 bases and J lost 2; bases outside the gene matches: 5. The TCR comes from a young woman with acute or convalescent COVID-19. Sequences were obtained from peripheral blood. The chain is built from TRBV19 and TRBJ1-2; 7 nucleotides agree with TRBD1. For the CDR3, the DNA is TGTGCCAGTCGTCCGGGACAGAACTATGGCTACACCTTC. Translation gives CASRPGQNYGYTF.